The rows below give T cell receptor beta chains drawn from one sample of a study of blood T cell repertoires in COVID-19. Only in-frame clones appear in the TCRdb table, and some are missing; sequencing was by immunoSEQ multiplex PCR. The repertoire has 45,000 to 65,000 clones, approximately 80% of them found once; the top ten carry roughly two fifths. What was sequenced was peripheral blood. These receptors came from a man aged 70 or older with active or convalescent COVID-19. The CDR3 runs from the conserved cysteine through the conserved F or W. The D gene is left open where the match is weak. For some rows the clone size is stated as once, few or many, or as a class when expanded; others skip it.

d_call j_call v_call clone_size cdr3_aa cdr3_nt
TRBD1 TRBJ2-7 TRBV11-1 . CASSPLQGAREQYF TGTGCCAGCAGCCCCCTCCAGGGGGCGAGAGAGCAGTACTTC
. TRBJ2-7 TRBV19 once CASSTLGRYEQYF TGTGCCAGTAGTACCTTGGGGAGGTACGAGCAGTACTTC
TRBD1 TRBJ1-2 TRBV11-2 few CASSLGSGGNYGYTF TGTGCCAGCAGCTTAGGGTCAGGGGGAAACTATGGCTACACCTTC
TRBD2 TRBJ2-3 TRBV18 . CASSPLTGGAPSTDTQYF TGTGCCAGCTCACCACTTACCGGGGGGGCCCCAAGCACAGATACGCAGTATTTT
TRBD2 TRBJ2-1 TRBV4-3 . CASSQGVTSGRPEQFF TGCGCCAGCAGCCAAGGAGTTACTAGCGGGAGGCCCGAGCAGTTCTTC
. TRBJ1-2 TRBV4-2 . CASSQDLQVDGYTF TGTGCCAGCAGCCAAGATCTACAGGTCGATGGCTACACCTTC
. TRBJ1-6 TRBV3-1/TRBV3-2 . CASSPEGGSPLHF TGTGCCAGCAGCCCAGAGGGGGGTTCACCCCTCCACTTT
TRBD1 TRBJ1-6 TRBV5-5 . CASSFREGGTGQYNSPLHF TGTGCCAGCAGCTTTAGGGAAGGAGGGACAGGGCAATATAATTCACCCCTCCACTTT
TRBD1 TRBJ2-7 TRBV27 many CASRRDRGPSEQYF TGTGCCAGCAGGAGGGACAGGGGGCCGTCAGAGCAGTACTTC
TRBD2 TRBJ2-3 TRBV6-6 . CASIYGGGGSTDTQYF TGTGCCAGCATCTACGGCGGCGGGGGGAGTACAGATACGCAGTATTTT
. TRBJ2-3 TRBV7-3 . CASSPEVFPTDTQYF TGTGCCAGCAGCCCAGAGGTTTTTCCCACAGATACGCAGTATTTT
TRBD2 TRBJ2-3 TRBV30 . CAWSVLAGGTDTQYF TGTGCCTGGAGTGTACTAGCGGGAGGTACAGATACGCAGTATTTT
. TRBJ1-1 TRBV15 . CATKRLNTEAFF TGTGCCACCAAGCGCCTGAACACTGAAGCTTTCTTT
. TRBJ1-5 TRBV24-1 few CATSDFRSNQPQHF TGTGCCACCAGTGATTTTAGAAGCAATCAGCCCCAGCATTTT
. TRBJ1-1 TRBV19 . CASSIDPRARAEAFF TGTGCCAGTAGTATAGACCCGCGGGCCCGGGCTGAAGCTTTCTTT
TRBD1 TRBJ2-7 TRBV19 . CASALHRTGASEQYF TGTGCCAGTGCCCTCCATAGGACAGGGGCGAGTGAGCAGTACTTC
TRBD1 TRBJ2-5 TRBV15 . CATSRGLTGKETQYF TGTGCCACCAGCAGAGGGCTGACAGGGAAAGAGACCCAGTACTTC
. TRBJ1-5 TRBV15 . CATRQSNQPQHF TGTGCCACCAGGCAGAGCAATCAGCCCCAGCATTTT
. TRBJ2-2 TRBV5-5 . CASSLTGMAGELFF TGTGCCAGCAGCTTGACAGGGATGGCCGGGGAGCTGTTTTTT
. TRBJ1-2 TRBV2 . CASSEEQGLGYGYTF TGTGCCAGCAGTGAAGAACAGGGTCTGGGCTATGGCTACACCTTC
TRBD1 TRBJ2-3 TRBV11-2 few CASSLDPRTGGVADTQYF TGTGCCAGCAGCTTAGATCCCAGGACAGGGGGCGTCGCAGATACGCAGTATTTT
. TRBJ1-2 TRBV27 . CASRPHRTRINYGYTF TGTGCCAGCAGGCCGCACCGGACAAGGATAAACTATGGCTACACCTTC
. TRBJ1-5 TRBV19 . CASRGQGRDNQPQHF TGTGCCAGTAGAGGGCAGGGGAGAGACAATCAGCCCCAGCATTTT
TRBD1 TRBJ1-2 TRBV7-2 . CASSLRGQGIYGYTF TGTGCCAGCAGCTTAAGAGGACAGGGAATCTATGGCTACACCTTC
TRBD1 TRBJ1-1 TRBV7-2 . CASSSNRGQDAFF TGTGCCAGCAGCTCTAACAGGGGGCAGGATGCTTTCTTT
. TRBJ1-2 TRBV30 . CAWSNTDRYGYTF TGTGCCTGGAGTAACACAGATCGCTATGGCTACACCTTC
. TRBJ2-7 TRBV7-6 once CASSLEVGREQYF TGTGCCAGCAGCTTGGAGGTCGGTCGCGAGCAGTACTTC
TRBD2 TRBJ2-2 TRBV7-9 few CASTFSSGGVPGELFF TGTGCCAGCACCTTCTCCAGCGGGGGGGTTCCCGGGGAGCTGTTTTTT
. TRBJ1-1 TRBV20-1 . CSAYSFTEAFF TGCAGTGCTTACTCCTTCACTGAAGCTTTCTTT
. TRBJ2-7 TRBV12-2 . CASLPQGLTPYEQYF TGTGCAAGTCTCCCTCAGGGGTTGACCCCCTACGAGCAGTACTTC
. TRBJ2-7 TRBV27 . CASSLRQGREQYF TGTGCCAGCAGTTTACGCCAGGGCCGCGAGCAGTACTTC
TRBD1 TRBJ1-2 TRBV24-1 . CATSDHGQGRANYGYTF TGTGCCACCAGTGATCATGGACAGGGGCGAGCTAACTATGGCTACACCTTC
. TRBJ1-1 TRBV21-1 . CASSRGEAFF TGTGCCAGCAGCAGAGGAGAAGCTTTCTTT
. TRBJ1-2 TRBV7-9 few CASSLQGSGYTF TGTGCCAGCAGCCTCCAGGGATCTGGCTACACCTTC
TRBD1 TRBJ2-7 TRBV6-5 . CASSYSTRTGEQYF TGTGCCAGCAGTTACTCGACGCGGACAGGCGAGCAGTACTTC
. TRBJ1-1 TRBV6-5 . CASSYQKTGFGAFF TGTGCCAGCAGTTACCAGAAGACAGGTTTCGGAGCTTTCTTT
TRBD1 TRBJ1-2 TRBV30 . CAWSSQGASGYTF TGTGCCTGGAGTTCCCAGGGGGCAAGTGGCTACACCTTC
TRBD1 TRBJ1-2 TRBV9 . CASSFRQGTGGYTF TGTGCCAGCAGCTTTAGACAGGGGACGGGTGGCTACACCTTC